This TCR beta chain was obtained from a study of control samples from healthy donors and cancer patients. Measured with immunoSEQ multiplex PCR; TCRdb has only the in-frame clones, and not every one. The sample carries some 41,000 clones, approximately 87% recorded once. The CDR3 is 14 amino acids. V shed 0 bases and J shed 2 bases, with 6 bases lying between them. CDR1 and CDR2 from the germline V gene are MNHNS and SASEGT. This clone was seen just once. The sample comprised PBMCs. The source of this sequence is a woman aged 55-69 years with lung cancer. The gene calls are TRBV6-1 and TRBJ2-3, with D possibly matching TRBD2 (5 bases). In DNA, the CDR3 is TGTGCCAGCAGTGAAGCGGGAGACACAGATACGCAGTATTTT. This gives the protein CASSEAGDTDTQYF.